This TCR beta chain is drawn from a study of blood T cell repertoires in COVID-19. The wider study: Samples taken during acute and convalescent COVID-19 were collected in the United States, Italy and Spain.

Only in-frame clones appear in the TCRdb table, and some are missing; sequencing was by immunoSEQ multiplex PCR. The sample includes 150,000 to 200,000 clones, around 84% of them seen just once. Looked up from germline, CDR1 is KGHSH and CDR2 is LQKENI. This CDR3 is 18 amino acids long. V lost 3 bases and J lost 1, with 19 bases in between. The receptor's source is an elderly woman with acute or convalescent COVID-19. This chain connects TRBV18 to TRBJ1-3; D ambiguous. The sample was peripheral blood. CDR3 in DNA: TGTGCCAGCTCACCCCACCTCCGGGGAGTGACGTCTGGAAACACCATATATTTT. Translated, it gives CASSPHLRGVTSGNTIYF.